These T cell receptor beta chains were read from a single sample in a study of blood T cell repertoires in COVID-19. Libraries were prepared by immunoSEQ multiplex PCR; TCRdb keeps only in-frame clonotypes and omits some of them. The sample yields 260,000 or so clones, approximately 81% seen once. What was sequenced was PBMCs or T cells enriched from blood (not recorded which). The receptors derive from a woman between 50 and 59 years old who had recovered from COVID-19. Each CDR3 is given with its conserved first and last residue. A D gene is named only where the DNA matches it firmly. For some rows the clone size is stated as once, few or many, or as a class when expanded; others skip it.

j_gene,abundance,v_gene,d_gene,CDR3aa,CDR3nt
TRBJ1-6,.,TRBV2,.,CAERAGSNSPLHF,TGTGCCGAGAGGGCGGGAAGTAATTCACCCCTCCACTTT
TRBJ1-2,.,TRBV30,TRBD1,CAWRAGGAFGGYTF,TGTGCCTGGAGGGCAGGGGGCGCCTTTGGGGGCTACACCTTC
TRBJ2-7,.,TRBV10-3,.,CAISESGQTLYEQYF,TGTGCCATCAGTGAGTCGGGACAAACCCTCTACGAGCAGTACTTC
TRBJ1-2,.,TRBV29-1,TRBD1,CSVGRDRGYTF,TGCAGCGTGGGCCGGGACAGAGGCTACACCTTC
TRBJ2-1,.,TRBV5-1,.,CASSFTGYNEQFF,TGCGCCAGCAGCTTTACGGGCTACAATGAGCAGTTCTTC
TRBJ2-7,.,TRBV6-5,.,CASISGQTDEQYF,TGTGCCAGCATCAGTGGACAGACGGACGAGCAGTACTTC
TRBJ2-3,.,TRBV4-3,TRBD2,CASSHLTSGSTDTQYF,TGCGCCAGCAGCCACCTGACTAGCGGGAGCACAGATACGCAGTATTTT
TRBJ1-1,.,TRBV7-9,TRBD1,CASSSGGPEAFF,TGTGCCAGCAGCTCAGGGGGTCCTGAAGCTTTCTTT
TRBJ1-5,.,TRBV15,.,CATSSPRGLQHF,TGTGCCACCAGCAGCCCCAGGGGTCTACAGCATTTT
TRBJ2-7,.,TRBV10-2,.,CASSDSAYEQYF,TGCGCCAGCAGTGACAGCGCCTACGAGCAGTACTTC
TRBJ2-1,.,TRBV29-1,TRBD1,CSAPRGQGINEQFF,TGCAGCGCCCCCCGAGGACAGGGGATAAATGAGCAGTTCTTC
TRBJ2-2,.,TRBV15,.,CATSTRHGGNTGELFF,TGTGCCACCAGCACAAGACACGGGGGAAACACCGGGGAGCTGTTTTTT
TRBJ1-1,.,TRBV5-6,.,CASSLASEAFF,TGTGCCAGCAGCTTGGCCTCTGAAGCTTTCTTT
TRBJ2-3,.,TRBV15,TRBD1,CATSRDAQGTDTQYF,TGTGCCACCAGCAGAGACGCACAGGGGACAGATACGCAGTATTTT
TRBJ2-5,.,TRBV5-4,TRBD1,CASSLVRGRGRETQYF,TGTGCCAGCAGCTTGGTGAGGGGCAGGGGGCGTGAGACCCAGTACTTC
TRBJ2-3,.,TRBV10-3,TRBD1,CAISGQGNTDTQYF,TGTGCCATCAGCGGACAGGGAAACACAGATACGCAGTATTTT
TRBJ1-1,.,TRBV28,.,CASIRGGDTEAFF,TGTGCCAGCATAAGGGGAGGGGACACTGAAGCTTTCTTT
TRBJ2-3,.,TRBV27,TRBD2,CASSFATSGYTDTQYF,TGTGCCAGCAGTTTCGCGACTAGCGGTTACACAGATACGCAGTATTTT
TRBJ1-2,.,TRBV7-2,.,CASSLVGRGQQVGYTF,TGTGCCAGCAGCTTAGTGGGGCGGGGCCAACAGGTGGGCTACACCTTC
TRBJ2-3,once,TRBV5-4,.,CASSLVPGSTDTQYF,TGTGCCAGCAGCTTGGTCCCAGGATCTACAGATACGCAGTATTTT
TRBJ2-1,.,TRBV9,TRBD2,CASSASGGALNEQFF,TGTGCCAGCAGCGCCAGCGGGGGGGCCCTCAATGAGCAGTTCTTC
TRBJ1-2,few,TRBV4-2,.,CASSFRTDPYGYTF,TGTGCCAGCAGCTTTCGGACAGATCCTTATGGCTACACCTTC
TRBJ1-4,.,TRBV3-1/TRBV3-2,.,CASSSLTNEKLFF,TGTGCCAGCAGCTCCCTAACTAATGAAAAACTGTTTTTT
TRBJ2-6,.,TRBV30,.,CACHSGANVLTF,TGTGCCTGCCACTCTGGGGCCAACGTCCTGACTTTC
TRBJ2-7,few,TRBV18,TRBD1,CASSPPLQGEDEQYF,TGTGCCAGCTCACCACCTTTACAGGGGGAGGACGAGCAGTACTTC
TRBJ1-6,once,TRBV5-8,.,CASSPRSGLSSPLHF,TGTGCCAGCAGCCCTCGATCAGGATTGAGTTCACCCCTCCACTTT
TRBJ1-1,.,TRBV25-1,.,CASRRSENHLLEAFF,TGTGCCAGCAGGAGGTCTGAGAACCACCTACTTGAAGCTTTCTTT
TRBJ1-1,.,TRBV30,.,CAWSLQRGGPTEAFF,TGTGCCTGGAGTCTCCAAAGGGGGGGCCCCACTGAAGCTTTCTTT
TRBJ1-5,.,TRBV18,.,CASSPSRHGDQPQHF,TGTGCCAGCTCACCCTCACGACACGGCGATCAGCCCCAGCATTTT
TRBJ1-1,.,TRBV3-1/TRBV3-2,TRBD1,CASSSTGDSGTEAFF,TGTGCCAGCAGCTCGACAGGGGATTCGGGCACTGAAGCTTTCTTT
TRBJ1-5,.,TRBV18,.,CASSSTQQDSNQPQHF,TGTGCCAGCTCATCTACCCAACAGGATAGCAATCAGCCCCAGCATTTT
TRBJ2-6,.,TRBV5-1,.,CASSRIPLGRLSGANVLTF,TGCGCCAGCAGCCGAATCCCTCTGGGGCGTCTCTCTGGGGCCAACGTCCTGACTTTC
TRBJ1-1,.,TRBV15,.,CATSWATNTEAFF,TGTGCCACCTCATGGGCGACGAACACTGAAGCTTTCTTT
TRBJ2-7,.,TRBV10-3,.,CATRTEPTYEQYF,TGTGCCACCCGGACAGAGCCTACCTACGAGCAGTACTTC
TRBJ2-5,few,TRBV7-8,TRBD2,CASSPWTSGTSGTQYF,TGTGCCAGCAGCCCGTGGACTAGCGGAACTTCGGGGACCCAGTACTTC
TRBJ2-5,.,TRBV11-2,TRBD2,CASRGELAGAETQYF,TGTGCCAGCAGGGGTGAACTAGCGGGGGCAGAGACCCAGTACTTC
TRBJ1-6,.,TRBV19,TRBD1,CASTRTGENSPLHF,TGTGCCAGTACCAGGACAGGGGAAAATTCACCCCTCCACTTT
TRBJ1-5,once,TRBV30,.,CAWSPDSNQPQHF,TGTGCCTGGAGTCCAGATAGCAATCAGCCCCAGCATTTT
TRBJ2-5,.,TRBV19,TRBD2,CASSPRSYGRETQYF,TGTGCCAGTAGTCCACGGAGCTACGGGAGGGAGACCCAGTACTTC
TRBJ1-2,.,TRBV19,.,CASSVTADNYGYTF,TGTGCCAGTAGTGTAACAGCGGATAACTATGGCTACACCTTC
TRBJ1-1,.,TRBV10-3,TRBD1,CAISAGQGRNTEAFF,TGTGCCATCAGTGCCGGACAGGGGAGGAACACTGAAGCTTTCTTT
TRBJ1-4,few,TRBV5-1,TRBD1,CASSWAGGAGEKLFF,TGCGCCAGCAGCTGGGCAGGGGGCGCTGGGGAAAAACTGTTTTTT
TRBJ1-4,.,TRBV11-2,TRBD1,CASSKRTGGPEKLFF,TGTGCCAGCAGCAAACGGACAGGGGGGCCTGAAAAACTGTTTTTT
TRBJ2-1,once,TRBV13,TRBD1,CASSSDRVMRNEQFF,TGTGCCAGCAGCAGTGACAGGGTTATGCGCAATGAGCAGTTCTTC
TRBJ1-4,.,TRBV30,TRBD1,CAWSTGGKEKLFF,TGTGCCTGGAGCACAGGGGGTAAGGAAAAACTGTTTTTT
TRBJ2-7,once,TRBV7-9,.,CASSLGSQEEQYF,TGTGCCAGCAGCTTAGGTAGTCAGGAAGAGCAGTACTTC
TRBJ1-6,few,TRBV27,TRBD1,CASSLYEGAGSPLHF,TGTGCCAGCAGTTTATATGAGGGGGCGGGTTCACCCCTCCACTTT
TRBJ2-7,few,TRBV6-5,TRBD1,CASSLGQGIVYEQYF,TGTGCCAGCAGCTTGGGACAGGGCATCGTGTACGAGCAGTACTTC
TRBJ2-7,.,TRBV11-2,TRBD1,CASSLSRTGWYEQYF,TGTGCCAGCAGCCTCTCCCGGACAGGTTGGTACGAGCAGTACTTC
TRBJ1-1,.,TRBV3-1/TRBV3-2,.,CASSQVKNTEAFF,TGTGCCAGCAGCCAAGTTAAAAACACTGAAGCTTTCTTT
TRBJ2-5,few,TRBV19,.,CASSMRGQETQYF,TGTGCCAGTAGTATGAGGGGGCAAGAGACCCAGTACTTC
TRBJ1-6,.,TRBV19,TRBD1,CASSFDRVILHF,TGTGCCAGTAGTTTCGACAGGGTAATTCTCCACTTT
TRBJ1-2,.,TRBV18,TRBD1,CASSDRVIYGYTF,TGTGCCAGCTCGGACAGGGTTATCTATGGCTACACCTTC
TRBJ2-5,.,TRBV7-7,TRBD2,CASSLSGGGSETQYF,TGTGCCAGCAGCTTATCGGGGGGAGGCAGCGAGACCCAGTACTTC
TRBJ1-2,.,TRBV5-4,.,CASSLQSESGYTF,TGTGCCAGCAGCTTGCAATCTGAGTCTGGCTACACCTTC